Listed below are T cell receptor beta chains from one sample, sequenced in a study of blood T cell repertoires in COVID-19. Assay used: immunoSEQ multiplex PCR; TCRdb lists only in-frame clones, some missing. The table shows about 220,000 clones, with about 83% occurring only once. Sequencing was done on a sample of peripheral blood. The receptors come from a woman between 40 and 55 years old with active or convalescent COVID-19. CDR3s include the opening cysteine and the closing phenylalanine or tryptophan. D genes are given only for firm matches. Some rows mark clone size as missing; the rest say once, few, many or name a class of expanded clone.

-	TRBV27	-	TRBJ2-2	TGTGCCAGCAGCCGGACAGTAGAGACCGGGGAGCTGTTTTTT	CASSRTVETGELFF
TRBD1	TRBV6-2/TRBV6-3	-	TRBJ1-1	TGTGCCAGCAGCAAGGGGACAGGGGGGAAGAAAGGGATGAACACTGAAGCTTTCTTT	CASSKGTGGKKGMNTEAFF
-	TRBV2	-	TRBJ1-5	TGTGCCAGCAGGACCCAGGGTTATCAGCCCCAGCATTTT	CASRTQGYQPQHF
TRBD2	TRBV11-2	-	TRBJ2-7	TGTGCCAGCAGCTTAGTGACCAGGGAGGGCGAGCAGTACTTC	CASSLVTREGEQYF
-	TRBV10-3	-	TRBJ2-3	TGTGCCATCGGACAGATCACAGATACGCAGTATTTT	CAIGQITDTQYF
-	TRBV19	-	TRBJ2-5	TGTGCCAGTAGCCCCACGGGGACTGGAACCCAAGAGACCCAGTACTTC	CASSPTGTGTQETQYF
-	TRBV24-1	-	TRBJ2-5	TGTGCCACCAAAGGGGCGGGGGAGACCCAGTACTTC	CATKGAGETQYF
-	TRBV27	-	TRBJ1-2	TGTGCCAGCAGTTTCCGGGACACCCATAACTATGGCTACACCTTC	CASSFRDTHNYGYTF
-	TRBV12-3/TRBV12-4	once	TRBJ1-2	TGTGCCAGCAGTTTAGGGGGCGACCCCGGCTACACCTTC	CASSLGGDPGYTF
-	TRBV29-1	-	TRBJ1-1	TGCAGCGTTGGGGGGCCCACTGAAGCTTTCTTT	CSVGGPTEAFF
-	TRBV6-1	-	TRBJ2-3	TGTGCCAGCACTGATATACCGGGACACAGCACAGATACGCAGTATTTT	CASTDIPGHSTDTQYF
TRBD2	TRBV27	-	TRBJ2-1	TGTGCCAGCAGTTTATTCGGGAGGGCCGAAGGAGTCTCCTACAATGAGCAGTTCTTC	CASSLFGRAEGVSYNEQFF
TRBD2	TRBV6-5	-	TRBJ2-1	TGTGCCAGCACACGGGGCGCGGGAGGTGAAAATGAGCAGTTCTTC	CASTRGAGGENEQFF
-	TRBV6-5	-	TRBJ1-5	TGTGCCAGCAGGACAGGTCCAGATCAGCCCCAGCATTTT	CASRTGPDQPQHF
TRBD1	TRBV5-1	-	TRBJ1-1	TGCGCCAGCTTCTATACGGGACAGGGATACACTGAAGCTTTCTTT	CASFYTGQGYTEAFF
TRBD1	TRBV7-3	-	TRBJ1-4	TGTGCCAGCGGACAAACAGGGGGCGACGGAAAACTGTTTTTT	CASGQTGGDGKLFF
TRBD1	TRBV28	once	TRBJ1-6	TGTGCCAGCAGGATACAGGGGTTAAATTCACCCCTCCACTTT	CASRIQGLNSPLHF
-	TRBV6-5	-	TRBJ2-7	TGTGCCACCTCGATCAGGGACATTTCCTACGAGCAGTACTTC	CATSIRDISYEQYF
-	TRBV5-5	-	TRBJ1-3	TGTGCCAGCAGCTTGGCCTCCGGGGGCACCATATATTTT	CASSLASGGTIYF
TRBD2	TRBV4-2	-	TRBJ2-7	TGTGCCAGCAGCCAAGAATCGGGTAGCGGGAGTAACGAGCAGTACTTC	CASSQESGSGSNEQYF
-	TRBV6-2/TRBV6-3	-	TRBJ2-1	TGTGCCAGCAGTTCCCTTCGACGGGGGGCCGGAGACAATGAGCAGTTCTTC	CASSSLRRGAGDNEQFF
-	TRBV29-1	once	TRBJ2-7	TGCAGCGTCGGTAAACTCCTGACCTACGAGCAGTACTTC	CSVGKLLTYEQYF
-	TRBV11-3	-	TRBJ1-1	TGTGCCAGCAGCCCCCGGCCAGCAGGTAGCACTGAAGCTTTCTTT	CASSPRPAGSTEAFF
-	TRBV19	-	TRBJ1-2	TGTGCCAGTAGTAAGCCCCTCCACAGATTAGCTAACTATGGCTACACCTTC	CASSKPLHRLANYGYTF
TRBD1	TRBV7-2	-	TRBJ2-3	TGTGCCAGCAAACGGACAGGGGACACAGATACGCAGTATTTT	CASKRTGDTDTQYF
TRBD1	TRBV27	-	TRBJ1-6	TGTGCCAGCAGGAAGCCAGGGGGATCCTATAATTCACCCCTCCACTTT	CASRKPGGSYNSPLHF
TRBD1	TRBV5-1	-	TRBJ2-5	TGCGCCAGCAGCTTCCAACAGGGGGTCCGAGAGACCCAGTACTTC	CASSFQQGVRETQYF
-	TRBV5-4	once	TRBJ2-2	TGTGCCAGCAGCTTCCTCGGGGGTGGGAACACCGGGGAGCTGTTTTTT	CASSFLGGGNTGELFF
TRBD1	TRBV12-5	-	TRBJ2-1	TGTGCTAGTGGCAAACCGTCGACAGGGAACTACAATGAGCAGTTCTTC	CASGKPSTGNYNEQFF
-	TRBV6-1	-	TRBJ1-1	TGTGCCAGCAGTGAAAGACAGCTCACTGAAGCTTTCTTT	CASSERQLTEAFF
TRBD1	TRBV24-1	-	TRBJ2-1	TGTGCCACCAGTGATCAAACCGGGACAGTCAGCTCCTACAATGAGCAGTTCTTC	CATSDQTGTVSSYNEQFF
-	TRBV19	-	TRBJ1-5	TGTGCCAGCCAGGACAGAAATAGCAATCAGCCCCAGCATTTT	CASQDRNSNQPQHF
TRBD1	TRBV7-9	-	TRBJ2-1	TGTGCCAGCAGCCCCAGTTTAGACAGGGGGCGCAAGAATGAGCAGTTCTTC	CASSPSLDRGRKNEQFF
-	TRBV18	many	TRBJ1-4	TGTGCCAGCTCGTCTCGGGGGGGACCTAATGAAAAACTGTTTTTT	CASSSRGGPNEKLFF
TRBD2	TRBV9	-	TRBJ2-1	TGTGCCAGCAGCGTATCAGGCGGCGGGGGGGCGAGGAATGAGCAGTTCTTC	CASSVSGGGGARNEQFF
TRBD2	TRBV9	-	TRBJ2-3	TGTGCCAGCAGCGTAGCCAACGGGGGGGCCAGCGGTACAGATACGCAGTATTTT	CASSVANGGASGTDTQYF
TRBD2	TRBV5-1	-	TRBJ2-7	TGCGCCAGCAGCTTATTAACTAGCGGGGTCAACGAGCAGTACTTC	CASSLLTSGVNEQYF